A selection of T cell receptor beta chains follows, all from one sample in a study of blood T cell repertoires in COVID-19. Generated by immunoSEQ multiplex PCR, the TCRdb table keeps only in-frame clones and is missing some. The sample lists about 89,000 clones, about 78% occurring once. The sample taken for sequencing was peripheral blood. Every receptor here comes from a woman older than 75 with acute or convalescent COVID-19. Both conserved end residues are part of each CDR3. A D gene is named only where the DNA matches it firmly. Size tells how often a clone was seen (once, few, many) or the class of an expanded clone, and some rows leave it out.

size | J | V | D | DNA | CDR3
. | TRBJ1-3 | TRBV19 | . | TGTGCCAGTCGCGGATCCGCTGGAAACACCATATATTTT | CASRGSAGNTIYF
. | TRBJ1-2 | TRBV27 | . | TGTGCCAGCAGCCCCGGCAGGCCCTGGGTAGGCTACACCTTC | CASSPGRPWVGYTF
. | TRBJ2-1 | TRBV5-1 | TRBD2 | TGCGCCAGCAGTAGACTAGCGGGGGGGCAGGATGAGCAGTTCTTC | CASSRLAGGQDEQFF
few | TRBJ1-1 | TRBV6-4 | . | TGTGCCAGCAGTCCGGACAGATTGAACACTGAAGCTTTCTTT | CASSPDRLNTEAFF
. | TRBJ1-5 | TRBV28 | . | TGTGCCAGCAGGGGTGTAAGAGGGGCCAAAGGACAGTCCCTTAGCAATCAGCCCCAGCATTTT | CASRGVRGAKGQSLSNQPQHF
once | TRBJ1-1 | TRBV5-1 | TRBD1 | TGCGCCAGCAGCGCGGACAGGCCCGGGACTGAAGCTTTCTTT | CASSADRPGTEAFF
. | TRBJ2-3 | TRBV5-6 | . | TGTGCCAGCAGCTTGGGGCCTGCCAGGGGAGATACGCAGTATTTT | CASSLGPARGDTQYF
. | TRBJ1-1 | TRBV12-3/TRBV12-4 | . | TGTGCCAGCAGTATCCGGGACACATCTGAAGCTTTCTTT | CASSIRDTSEAFF
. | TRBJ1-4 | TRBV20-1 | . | TGCAGTGCTCCTCTCGATGAAAAACTGTTTTTT | CSAPLDEKLFF
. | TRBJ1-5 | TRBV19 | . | TGTGCCAGTAGTTTTTCCCAGGGGAATCAGCCCCAGCATTTT | CASSFSQGNQPQHF
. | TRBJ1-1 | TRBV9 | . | TGTGCCAGCAGCGTAGCGACGGGAAGTGAAGCTTTCTTT | CASSVATGSEAFF
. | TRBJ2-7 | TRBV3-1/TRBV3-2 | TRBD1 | TGTGCCAGCAGCCAACCCGGGACAGGGGTCAACGAGCAGTACTTC | CASSQPGTGVNEQYF
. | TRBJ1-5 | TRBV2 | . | TGTGCCACCCAGCCGGGACAAAATCAGCCCCAGCATTTT | CATQPGQNQPQHF
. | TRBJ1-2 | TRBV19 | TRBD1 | TGTGCCAGTAGTACCCTCGGACAGGGGGCGATGGACTATGGCTACACCTTC | CASSTLGQGAMDYGYTF
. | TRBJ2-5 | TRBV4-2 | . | TGTGCCAGCAGCCAGGCGGGACAGCAAGAGACCCAGTACTTC | CASSQAGQQETQYF
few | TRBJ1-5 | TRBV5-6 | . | TGTGCCAGCAGCTTTTGGGACACAGCTTCGAATCAGCCCCAGCATTTT | CASSFWDTASNQPQHF
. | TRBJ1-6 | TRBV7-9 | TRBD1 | TGTGCCAGCAGCGGCGGGAAGGGGACAGCTTATAATTCACCCCTCCACTTT | CASSGGKGTAYNSPLHF
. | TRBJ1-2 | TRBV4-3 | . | TGCGCCAGCAGCCAAGATCTGGTAGGACTGCGTGGCTACACCTTC | CASSQDLVGLRGYTF
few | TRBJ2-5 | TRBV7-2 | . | TGTGCCAGCAGCCGCCCCGGGGGGCAGGAGACCCAGTACTTC | CASSRPGGQETQYF
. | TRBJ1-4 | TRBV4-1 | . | TGCGCCAGCAGCCAAGAAGGCAGGGTCAAAGAAAAACTGTTTTTT | CASSQEGRVKEKLFF
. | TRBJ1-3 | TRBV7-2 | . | TGTGCCAGCAGCTACCAAGGACAGAACTCTGGAAACACCATATATTTT | CASSYQGQNSGNTIYF
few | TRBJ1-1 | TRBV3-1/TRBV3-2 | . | TGTGCCAGCAGCCAAGAGGGCAGGGCATTCCGAGGCGGCACTGAAGCTTTCTTT | CASSQEGRAFRGGTEAFF
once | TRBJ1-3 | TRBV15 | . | TGTGCCACCAGCAGAGAAATAAGGGGTACAGGGAGAGGAAACACCATATATTTT | CATSREIRGTGRGNTIYF
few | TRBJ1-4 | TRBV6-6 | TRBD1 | TGTGCCAGCAGCGACAGGGGATTAACTAATGAAAAACTGTTTTTT | CASSDRGLTNEKLFF
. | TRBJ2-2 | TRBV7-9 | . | TGTGCCAGCACATACTACACAGGGCGCGGGGAGCTGTTTTTT | CASTYYTGRGELFF
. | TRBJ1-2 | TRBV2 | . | TGTGCCAGCACCTTAGCGGGGTCTGATGGCTACACCTTC | CASTLAGSDGYTF
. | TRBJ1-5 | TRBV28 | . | TGTGCCAGCAGATTATATCCGGGACAAGGCAATCAGCCCCAGCATTTT | CASRLYPGQGNQPQHF
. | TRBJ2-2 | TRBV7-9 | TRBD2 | TGTGCCAGCACAAAAACCGGGGGGATGACCGGGGAGCTGTTTTTT | CASTKTGGMTGELFF
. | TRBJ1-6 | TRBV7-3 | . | TGTGCCAGCAGTTCCGGACAGTTTAATTCACCCCTCCACTTT | CASSSGQFNSPLHF
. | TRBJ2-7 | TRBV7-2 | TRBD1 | TGTGCCAGCAGCCGCGCATTAGGGACAGGGCTCTACGAGCAGTACTTC | CASSRALGTGLYEQYF
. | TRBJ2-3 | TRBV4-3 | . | TGCGCCAGCAGCCAAGAATACGGCAGGGGCTCATCCGATACGCAGTATTTT | CASSQEYGRGSSDTQYF
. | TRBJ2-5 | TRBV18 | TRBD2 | TGTGCCAGCTCCGGGACTAGCGGAGAGACCCAGTACTTC | CASSGTSGETQYF
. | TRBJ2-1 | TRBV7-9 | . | TGTGCCAGCAGCTCTTTCGCAGGGGTTTCCTACAATGAGCAGTTCTTC | CASSSFAGVSYNEQFF
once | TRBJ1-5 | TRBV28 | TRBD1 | TGTGCCAGCAGCCCCCGGACAGGCATTAACTTTAATCAGCCCCAGCATTTT | CASSPRTGINFNQPQHF
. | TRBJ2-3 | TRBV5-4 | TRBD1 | TGTGCCAGCAGCCCGGACAGGGGGGCTGATACGCAGTATTTT | CASSPDRGADTQYF
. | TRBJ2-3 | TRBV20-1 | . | TGCAGTGCCACAGGGACAGATACGCAGTATTTT | CSATGTDTQYF
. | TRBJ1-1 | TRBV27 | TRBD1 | TGTGCCAGCAGTCCGTCAACCCTAGGGACAGGGGTCACTGAAGCTTTCTTT | CASSPSTLGTGVTEAFF
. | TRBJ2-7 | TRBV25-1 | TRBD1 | TGTGCCAGCAGTCCACTTCAGGGGGCCCCAACCTACGAGCAGTACTTC | CASSPLQGAPTYEQYF
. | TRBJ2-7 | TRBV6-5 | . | TGTGCCAGCAGGGACAGTTCCTACGAGCAGTACTTC | CASRDSSYEQYF
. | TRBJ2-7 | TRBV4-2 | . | TGTGCCAGCAGCCAAACCCTGGGAGGACAGGTAGGCTTC | CASSQTLGGQVGF
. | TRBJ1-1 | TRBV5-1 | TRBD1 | TGCGCCAGCAGCACAGGGGACAGGGGGAACACTGAAGCTTTCTTT | CASSTGDRGNTEAFF
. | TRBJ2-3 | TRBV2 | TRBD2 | TGTGCCAGCTGTGGCGGGGCGGGGGGGCCGAGCACACAAGCAGATACGCAGTATTTT | CASCGGAGGPSTQADTQYF
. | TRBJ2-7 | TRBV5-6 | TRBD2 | TGTGCCAGCAGCCCGACTAGCGGGGGGGCCTACGAGCAGTACTTC | CASSPTSGGAYEQYF
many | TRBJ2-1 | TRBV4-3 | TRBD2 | TGCGCCAGCAGCCAATCTAGCGGGGGGTACAATGAGCAGTTCTTC | CASSQSSGGYNEQFF
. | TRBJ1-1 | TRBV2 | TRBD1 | TGTGCCAGCAGAGCCGGGACAGGGAAGGCTGAAGCTTTCTTT | CASRAGTGKAEAFF
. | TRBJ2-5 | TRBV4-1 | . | TGCGCCAGCAGCCAAGAAGGGGGGGGTCAAGAGACCCAGTACTTC | CASSQEGGGQETQYF
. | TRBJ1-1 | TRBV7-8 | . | TGTGCCAGCAGCTTAGAGTGGGCCCGGAACACTGAAGCTTTCTTT | CASSLEWARNTEAFF
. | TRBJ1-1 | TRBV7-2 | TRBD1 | TGTGCCAGCAGGCCAACAGGGGCAACTGAAGCTTTCTTT | CASRPTGATEAFF
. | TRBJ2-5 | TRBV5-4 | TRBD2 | TGTGCCAGCAGCCTGGGACTAGCGGGGGGGAAGTACCAAGAGACCCAGTACTTC | CASSLGLAGGKYQETQYF
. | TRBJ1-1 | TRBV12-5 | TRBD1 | TGTGCTAGTGGTTTGTCCGACAGGGAGCAGCGTGTTCACTTT | CASGLSDREQRVHF